The 21 T cell receptor beta chains given below trace back to one sample, sequenced in a study of identical twins. TCRdb redid the calling of the 5' RACE reads with MiXCR, one entry per CDR3 protein. The sample yields roughly 280,000 distinct CDR3 sequences, more than 8% seen once. These data were also filed under a second study, of yellow fever vaccine responses in identical twins.

The specimen sequenced was CD8+ T cells sorted from blood. The source of these receptors is a woman in her late teens or twenties in good health.

This clonotype was seen a handful of times. The chain links TRBV5-6 to TRBJ1-1; 8 nucleotides align to TRBD1. This CDR3 is built from 15 residues. The junction had 7 bases not matched to a gene; V was cut back by 4 bases and J by 2 bases. Germline loops: CDR1 SGHDT, CDR2 YYEEEE. CDR3 in amino acids: CASSTAGGPNTEAFF. Written as DNA, the CDR3 is TGTGCCAGCAGCACAGCAGGGGGCCCTAACACTGAAGCTTTCTTT.

This chain joins TRBV3-1 and TRBJ2-7, with a tentative D call TRBD2 (7 bases). Germline lookup yields CDR1 LGHDT and CDR2 YNNKEL (reference sequence). This CDR3 is built from 18 residues. The V and J ends lost 0 bases and 0 bases respectively, with 18 bases between them. Written as DNA, the CDR3 is TGTGCCAGCAGCCAAGAAGGAGGGGGACTAACCCTCTCCTACGAGCAGTACTTC. It specifies CASSQEGGGLTLSYEQYF.

This clonotype was detected many times. The chain employs TRBV12-3 or TRBV12-4 and TRBJ2-2, with a tentative D call TRBD1 (5 bases). V was clipped by 3 bases and J by 6 bases, with 11 bases between them. The CDR3 has 14 amino acids. The CDR3 DNA is TGTGCCAGCAGTTTGGGGCAAGGGGCCGGGGAGCTGTTTTTT. This translates into CASSLGQGAGELFF.

The chain recombines TRBV18 with TRBJ2-1; D is possibly TRBD1 (6 bases). Germline V lookup: CDR1 KGHSH, CDR2 LQKENI. The CDR3 extends over 15 amino acids. V shed 5 bases and J shed 8 bases, with 19 bases lying between them. CDR3 amino acids: CASSDQRTGIYEQFF. The CDR3 DNA reads as TGTGCCAGCTCAGACCAAAGAACAGGGATATATGAGCAGTTCTTC.

The chain joins TRBV3-1 to TRBJ2-2, with D perhaps matching TRBD2 (5 bases). The CDR3 contains 15 residues. With 5 bases removed from V and 4 bases from J, the gap between germline ends came to 14 bases. CDR1 and CDR2 (germline): LGHDT, YNNKEL (reference sequence). The CDR3 nucleotides read TGTGCCAGCAGCAATTGTCGGGGTGGCACCGGGGAGCTGTTTTTT. It encodes CASSNCRGGTGELFF.

This clonotype was seen a few times. The rearrangement joins TRBV6-5 to TRBJ2-7; a weak D match, TRBD2 (5 bases). CDR3 length equals 15 residues. CDR1 and CDR2 (germline): MNHEY, SVGAGI. Trimming shortened V by 3 bases and J by 6 bases, and 18 bases separated the two germline ends. DNA for the CDR3: TGTGCCAGCAGTTATGAGACTTCGGGAAATGGCGAGCAGTACTTC. Translating gives CASSYETSGNGEQYF.

This clonotype was seen more than once but under ten times. CDR3 bases: TGCGCCAGCAGCCAAGATGTCGGTGGTCCGGGACTAGCGAGATACAATGAGCAGTTCTTC. Amino acid sequence: CASSQDVGGPGLARYNEQFF. The chain employs TRBV4-3 and TRBJ2-1; 10 nucleotides line up with TRBD2. Germline CDR1 and CDR2: LGHNA and YSLEER. The CDR3 loop spans 20 amino acids. With V trimmed by 0 bases and J by 4 bases, 15 bases remained unmatched.

This clonotype was recorded at least ten times. The V gene is TRBV6-6, the J gene TRBJ1-2; D remains unclear. CDR1 and CDR2 from the germline V gene are MNHNY and SVGAGI (reference sequence). The CDR3 totals 13 residues. V was shortened by 4 bases and J by 4 bases, with 10 bases between the two germline ends. The CDR3 sequence is CASSFFPGYGYTF. The DNA of the CDR3 is TGTGCCAGCAGTTTCTTCCCCGGCTATGGCTACACCTTC.

The table lists this clonotype with many counts. The rearrangement uses TRBV11-2 and TRBJ2-1; either TRBD1 or TRBD2 may fit D (5 bases each). Germline CDR1 SGHAT, CDR2 FQNNGV. The CDR3 consists of 18 residues. Trimming shortened V by 0 bases and J by 7 bases, and 22 bases separated the two germline ends. CDR3 sequence: CASSLEGVGASSKNEQFF. The CDR3 bases are TGTGCCAGCAGCTTAGAGGGAGTCGGGGCCTCCTCAAAGAATGAGCAGTTCTTC.

This clonotype was seen only a few times. This chain uses TRBV6-5 with TRBJ2-1; 8 positions match TRBD2. From germline, CDR1 is MNHEY and CDR2 SVGAGI. The trim removed 4 bases at V and 3 bases at J, leaving 8 bases unmatched. The CDR3 has 16 residues. In DNA form, the CDR3 reads TGTGCCAGCAGTTCCGGGGGCGGGAGGAACTACAATGAGCAGTTCTTC. It specifies CASSSGGGRNYNEQFF.

This clonotype was seen a few times. The J gene is TRBJ2-1, the V gene TRBV7-9, with 13 bases aligning to TRBD2. Germline lookup yields CDR1 SEHNR and CDR2 FQNEAQ (reference sequence). The CDR3 runs to 17 residues. With V trimmed by 4 bases and J by 3 bases, 6 bases remained unmatched. As DNA, the CDR3 is TGTGCCAGCAGCTCGGGACTAGCGGGACCCCACTACAATGAGCAGTTCTTC. Translated, it gives CASSSGLAGPHYNEQFF.

This clonotype was recorded at least ten times. The chain is built from TRBV7-9 and TRBJ2-5; 8 bases map to TRBD1. The CDR3 consists of 13 residues. Trimming cost V 4 bases and J 5 bases; bases outside gene matches: 3. Germline CDR1 is SEHNR and CDR2 is FQNEAQ (reference sequence). The DNA of the CDR3 is TGTGCCAGCAGCTCAGGGGGCCGCGAGACCCAGTACTTC. Protein sequence: CASSSGGRETQYF.

V and J are TRBV27 and TRBJ2-2; no clear D gene. The length of the CDR3 is 17 residues. V was cut by 0 bases and J by 1 base, with 12 bases left in between. The germline V gene encodes CDR1 MNHEY and CDR2 SMNVEV (reference sequence). CDR3 residues: CASSLSLMLLNTGELFF. The DNA of the CDR3 is TGTGCCAGCAGTTTATCGTTAATGCTACTGAACACCGGGGAGCTGTTTTTT.

The chain is built from TRBV27 and TRBJ1-1; D unresolved. Germline loops: CDR1 MNHEY, CDR2 SMNVEV (reference sequence). The CDR3 extends over 15 amino acids. Trimming removed 7 bases at V and 0 bases at J, with 15 bases between. The CDR3 region is CASKRFEEMNTEAFF. The CDR3 DNA reads TGTGCCAGCAAACGCTTCGAGGAAATGAACACTGAAGCTTTCTTT.

This clonotype was recorded a few times. J is TRBJ2-4 and V is TRBV7-9; D might be TRBD2 (5 bases). The CDR3 length is 17 residues. The V and J ends lost 2 bases and 4 bases respectively, with 18 bases between them. Looked up from germline, CDR1 is SEHNR and CDR2 is FQNEAQ (reference sequence). The CDR3 loop is CASSLKAGDRGKNIQYF. The CDR3 bases are TGTGCCAGCAGCTTAAAGGCCGGGGATCGCGGGAAAAACATTCAGTACTTC.

Only a few counts were recorded for this clonotype. This chain links TRBV30 with TRBJ2-1, with D maybe TRBD2 (6 bases). The CDR3 extends over 14 amino acids. V was pared by 0 bases and J by 9 bases, with 15 bases between. Germline CDR1 GTSNPN, CDR2 SVGIG (reference sequence). CDR3 residues: CAWSVGAGGSEQFF. The CDR3 DNA sequence: TGTGCCTGGAGTGTAGGAGCGGGTGGTAGTGAGCAGTTCTTC.

The sample holds a few counts of this clonotype. The gene calls are TRBV6-1 and TRBJ2-5; a weak D match, TRBD1 (6 bases). The germline CDR1 and CDR2 sequences are MNHNS and SASEGT. V was clipped by 2 bases and J by 2 bases, with 9 bases between them. This CDR3 spans 14 amino acids. This CDR3 is CASSEWGQQETQYF. The DNA of the CDR3 is TGTGCCAGCAGTGAATGGGGGCAGCAAGAGACCCAGTACTTC.

This chain connects TRBV14 to TRBJ2-3; TRBD1 might be the D (6 bases). The CDR3 is made up of 15 amino acids. Trimming removed 0 bases from V and 6 bases from J, with 13 bases in between. Germline CDR1 reads SGHDN; CDR2 reads FVKESK. The CDR3 protein is CASSQDLQGLDTQYF. CDR3 coding DNA: TGTGCCAGCAGCCAAGATCTACAGGGTCTGGATACGCAGTATTTT.

Here the CDR3 DNA reads TGCAGTGCTCCGGACAGGGGGGAAGTTCAAGAGACCCAGTACTTC. Protein product: CSAPDRGEVQETQYF. This sequence joins TRBV20-1 and TRBJ2-5; 10 bases agree with TRBD1. Unmatched junction bases numbered 8, after V lost 5 bases and J lost 2 bases. Per the germline V gene, CDR1 is DFQATT and CDR2 is SNEGSKA (reference sequence). This CDR3 region has 15 residues.

The chain employs TRBV5-1 and TRBJ2-7, with D unresolved. The CDR3 has 14 amino acids. Germline V gene data show CDR1 as SGHRS and CDR2 as YFSETQ. The ends were cut back, 2 bases at V and 0 bases at J, with 9 bases in the middle. CDR3 nucleotide sequence: TGCGCCAGCAGCTTTCCAGAGACCTCCTACGAGCAGTACTTC. Translated, it gives CASSFPETSYEQYF.

This clonotype was recorded many times. V is TRBV11-2 and J is TRBJ2-2, with 14 nucleotides matching TRBD2. Germline CDR1 SGHAT, CDR2 FQNNGV. V was pared by 4 bases and J by 4 bases, with 5 bases of the junction left unmatched. The CDR3 is 17 amino acids. CDR3 bases: TGTGCCAGCAGCTACAGACTAGCGGGAGGGACCACCGGGGAGCTGTTTTTT. The encoded protein is CASSYRLAGGTTGELFF.